The source of this TCR beta chain is a study of Ad26.COV2.S vaccination and SARS-CoV-2 variants. As for the study in general: Ad26.COV2.S was injected intramuscularly once or twice, 56 days apart.

Described treatment: roughly 19 received Ad26.COV2.S at low or high dose, single or two shots; 5 received placebo; per-sample allocation not given. The samples were gathered on day 63 after the first injection of vaccine or placebo. The sample came from a Boston adult aged 18-55 years. The method was immunoSEQ multiplex PCR; TCRdb's version includes in-frame clones alone and lacks a portion of them. The sample includes about 350,000 clones, about 86% of them seen just once. Deletions cut 6 bases from V and 5 bases from J, with 16 bases between. The CDR3 has 13 amino acids. Per germline, CDR1 SQVTM and CDR2 ANQGSEA.

The chain recombines TRBV29-1 with TRBJ2-5; no firm D call. The sequencing used peripheral blood, collected in a trial of Ad26.COV2.S vaccine versus placebo. The receptor's source is a person aged 18 to 65 who received the Ad26.COV2.S COVID-19 vaccine or a placebo. This CDR3 reads CSVSDTELETQYF. The CDR3 coding sequence is TGCAGCGTCTCCGACACAGAGCTGGAGACCCAGTACTTC. The full variable domain, with the rest looked up from reference TRBV29-1 and TRBJ2-5, is SAVISQKPSRDICQRGTSLTIQCQVDSQVTMMFWYRQQPGQSLTLIATANQGSEATYESGFVIDKFPISRPNLTFSTLTVSNMSPEDSSIYLCSVSDTELETQYFGPGTRLLVL.